These 20 T cell receptor beta chains originate from one sample sequenced in a study of regulatory T cells in long-lasting Graves disease. As to time point: newly diagnosed GD, antithyroid drugs for less than 3 months. The TCR library was made from RNA that had been extracted from PBMCs in TRIzol. In building TCR beta libraries, iRepertoire HTBI primers were used together with Arm-PCR of CDR3 regions. TCRdb ran MiXCR on the multiplex PCR reads and lists one entry per CDR3 protein. The sample records roughly 500,000 distinct CDR3 sequences, more than 10% being singletons. These data also featured in a second study, about T cells in Graves' hyperthyroidism and ophthalmopathy.

Material: peripheral blood mononuclear cells (PBMCs), obtained at new diagnosis, from a patient treated with antithyroid drugs. These receptors came from a woman in her 30s with Graves disease.

This clonotype was counted only a few times. The genes are TRBV4-2 and TRBJ2-1, with 7 bases lining up with TRBD2. Per the germline V gene, CDR1 is LGHNA and CDR2 is YNFKEQ. This CDR3 has 16 residues. With 1 base clipped from V and 9 bases from J, the junction kept 12 bases outside the gene matches. DNA of the CDR3: TGTGCCAGCAGCCAAGCATGGAGTGCGGGAGAAAGTGAGCAGTTCTTC. It encodes CASSQAWSAGESEQFF.

The genes are TRBV9 and TRBJ2-1; 12 nucleotides line up with TRBD2. CDR3 size: 17 residues. In germline, CDR1 is SGDLS, CDR2 YYNGEE. Trimming at V came to 1 base and at J to 6 bases, leaving 8 bases not matched to a gene. The CDR3, as DNA: TGTGCCAGCAGCGTACTAGCGGGAGGGCTGGGGTCCAATGAGCAGTTCTTC. Its protein is CASSVLAGGLGSNEQFF.

This clonotype was picked up many times. The chain couples TRBV6-2 or TRBV6-3 to TRBJ1-1; D is unresolved. Between the trimmed V and J ends, which lost 5 bases and 2 bases, there was a span of 9 bases. The CDR3 is 13 amino acids. Germline V CDR1 and CDR2: MNHEY, SVGEGT. The CDR3 is CASSITPNTEAFF. The DNA for the CDR3 is TGTGCCAGCAGTATCACACCCAACACTGAAGCTTTCTTT.

This clonotype was picked up many times. V is TRBV19 and J is TRBJ2-5; possibly TRBD2 for D (5 bases). The CDR3 consists of 15 residues. Germline V lookup: CDR1 LNHDA, CDR2 SQIVND (reference sequence). V lost 3 bases and J 2 bases, leaving 13 bases between the germline ends. CDR3 region: CASSIRFSGQETQYF. CDR3 coding DNA: TGTGCCAGTAGTATCAGGTTTTCGGGGCAAGAGACCCAGTACTTC.

The chain recombines TRBV4-3 with TRBJ2-7; 7 bases map to TRBD1. Germline CDR1 is LGHNA and CDR2 is YSLEER. This CDR3 has 15 amino acids. Trimming removed 6 bases from V and 2 bases from J; junction bases left unmatched: 10. CDR3 region: CASRLKRQGPYEQYF. The CDR3 nucleotides read TGCGCCAGCAGACTAAAGAGACAGGGCCCCTACGAGCAGTACTTC.

In this sample, this clonotype turned up many times. The V call is TRBV28, the J call TRBJ2-5; D is undetermined. This CDR3 is built from 12 residues. Trimming stripped 2 bases from V and 2 bases from J, with 3 bases between. Germline lookup yields CDR1 MDHEN and CDR2 SYDVKM. The CDR3 loop reads CASSLRQETQYF. The CDR3 region has the DNA TGTGCCAGCAGTTTAAGACAAGAGACCCAGTACTTC.

The chain recombines TRBV20-1 with TRBJ1-1; possibly TRBD1 for D (6 bases). Germline values: CDR1 DFQATT, CDR2 SNEGSKA (reference sequence). CDR3 length: 13 amino acids. The V end lost 6 bases, the J end lost 0 bases, and 11 bases lay between the germline ends. The CDR3 loop reads CSALGQLNTEAFF. The DNA of the CDR3 is TGCAGTGCCCTCGGACAGCTGAACACTGAAGCTTTCTTT.

About this clonotype: A much more abundant neighbour one base away suggests this may be a read error. This sequence joins TRBV29-1 and TRBJ1-1; TRBD1 matches at 7 bases. From germline, CDR1 is SQVTM and CDR2 ANQGSEA. The J segment lost 10 bases and the V segment lost 8 bases, leaving 13 bases of the junction unmatched. The CDR3 length is 12 residues. This CDR3 reads CSTNTESGGAFF. DNA of the CDR3: TGCAGCACGAACACAGAGTCAGGGGGAGCTTTCTTT. Full variable domain (remainder filled in from reference TRBV29-1 and TRBJ1-1): SAVISQKPSRDICQRGTSLTIQCQVDSQVTMMFWYRQQPGQSLTLIATANQGSEATYESGFVIDKFPISRPNLTFSTLTVSNMSPEDSSIYLCSTNTESGGAFFGQGTRLTVV.

Notes on this clonotype: A much larger clone lies one base from this, so it may be a read error. V gene TRBV28 combines with J gene TRBJ1-5; D remains ambiguous. The CDR3 totals 14 residues. V was clipped by 11 bases and J by 2 bases, with 16 bases between them. Germline V lookup: CDR1 MDHEN, CDR2 SYDVKM. CDR3 DNA: TGTGCCGGCGGTGGACGGGTTGGCAATCAGCCCCAGCATTTT. Protein sequence: CAGGGRVGNQPQHF.

This rearrangement joins TRBV20-1 to TRBJ1-5; D ambiguous. V dropped 2 bases and J dropped 0 bases, with 5 bases sitting between them. Germline V CDR1 and CDR2: DFQATT, SNEGSKA (reference sequence). This CDR3 contains 13 residues. CDR3 in amino acids: CSARQISNQPQHF. The CDR3 nucleotides are TGCAGTGCTAGACAGATTAGCAATCAGCCCCAGCATTTT.

Many counts were recorded for this clonotype. This rearrangement joins TRBV20-1 to TRBJ1-4; D ambiguous. The V and J ends lost 3 bases and 10 bases respectively, with 18 bases between them. CDR3 length: 14 residues. Germline V gene lookup returns CDR1 DFQATT and CDR2 SNEGSKA (reference sequence). The CDR3: CSARDDNPLGKLFF. Written as DNA, the CDR3 is TGCAGTGCTAGGGACGACAACCCGCTGGGAAAACTGTTTTTT.

The V gene is TRBV9, the J gene TRBJ1-4; TRBD1 might be the D (6 bases). V lost 2 bases and J lost 0, with 11 bases in between. This CDR3 has 16 residues. Germline CDR1 and CDR2: SGDLS and YYNGEE. The CDR3 protein is CASSVSGQPTNEKLFF. DNA for the CDR3: TGTGCCAGCAGCGTTTCCGGACAGCCAACTAATGAAAAACTGTTTTTT.

This clonotype showed up many times. The rearrangement joins TRBV10-2 to TRBJ2-6; perhaps D is TRBD1 or TRBD2 (5 bases each). The CDR3 runs 16 residues. V was cut by 3 bases and J by 3 bases, with 12 bases left in between. Per the germline V gene, CDR1 is WSHSY and CDR2 is SAAADI. The CDR3 DNA follows: TGCGCCAGCAGTGAATATGGGGGATATGGGGCCAACGTCCTGACTTTC. The encoded protein is CASSEYGGYGANVLTF.

In its sample, this clonotype was seen many times. The J gene is TRBJ1-6, the V gene TRBV6-5, with TRBD1 matching over 9 bases. V trimming: 2 bases; J trimming: 13 bases; junction bases outside the gene matches: 6. Germline V lookup: CDR1 MNHEY, CDR2 SVGAGI. The CDR3 totals 14 residues. This CDR3 reads CASSYGDRGLPLHF. CDR3 bases: TGTGCCAGCAGTTACGGTGACAGGGGGTTGCCCCTCCACTTT.

The chain recombines TRBV11-3 with TRBJ1-1; D remains ambiguous. CDR1 is SGHNT and CDR2 is YENEEA in the germline V gene. There are 15 residues in the CDR3. V was clipped by 0 bases and J by 0 bases, with 8 bases between them. DNA for the CDR3: TGTGCCAGCAGCTTAGATTCGGCATTGAACACTGAAGCTTTCTTT. The encoded protein is CASSLDSALNTEAFF.

This chain joins TRBV20-1 and TRBJ2-1; D is possibly TRBD2 (5 bases). Trimming took 0 bases from V and 7 from J, leaving 22 bases between them. Germline assignment: CDR1 DFQATT and CDR2 SNEGSKA (reference sequence). The CDR3 is made up of 17 amino acids. In nucleotides, the CDR3 is TGCAGTGCTAGAGATCTGGGCCGAGAGGGCCCTCGTAATGAGCAGTTCTTC. Its protein product is CSARDLGREGPRNEQFF.

This sequence joins TRBV7-9 and TRBJ1-1, with 9 bases aligning to TRBD1. The length of the CDR3 is 12 residues. Germline V gives CDR1 SEHNR, CDR2 FQNEAQ (reference sequence). V shed 5 bases, J shed 12 bases, and the junction held 7 bases outside the gene matches. Written as DNA, the CDR3 is TGTGCCAGCAGCCCGCGGGACAGGGAAACTTTCTTT. Protein: CASSPRDRETFF.

This clonotype was seen more than once but under ten times. The chain recombines TRBV6-2 or TRBV6-3 with TRBJ2-7; TRBD1 aligns across 8 bases. CDR3 size: 17 residues. V lost 5 bases, J lost 3 bases, and 15 bases stayed unmatched. Germline V gene data show CDR1 as MNHEY and CDR2 as SVGEGT. The CDR3 coding sequence is TGTGCCAGCAGTGAGGGACAGGTTGTTCGTTCGGACTACGAGCAGTACTTC. This codes for CASSEGQVVRSDYEQYF.

The table lists this clonotype with many counts. This chain uses TRBV12-5 with TRBJ2-7; D is ambiguous. The length of the CDR3 is 12 residues. The germline gives CDR1 LGHNT, CDR2 FRNRAP. Trimming stripped 2 bases from V and 2 bases from J, with 4 bases between. This chain's CDR3 is CASGLLPYEQYF. The CDR3 DNA sequence: TGTGCTAGTGGTTTGCTGCCCTACGAGCAGTACTTC.

This clonotype has at least ten counts. The chain uses TRBV5-1 and TRBJ1-2; possibly TRBD1 for D (5 bases). CDR1 is SGHRS and CDR2 is YFSETQ in the germline V gene. This CDR3 spans 14 amino acids. Trimming shortened V by 2 bases and J by 4 bases, and 12 bases separated the two germline ends. CDR3 nucleotide sequence: TGCGCCAGCAGCTTTGAAGACAGTATCTATGGCTACACCTTC. This codes for CASSFEDSIYGYTF.